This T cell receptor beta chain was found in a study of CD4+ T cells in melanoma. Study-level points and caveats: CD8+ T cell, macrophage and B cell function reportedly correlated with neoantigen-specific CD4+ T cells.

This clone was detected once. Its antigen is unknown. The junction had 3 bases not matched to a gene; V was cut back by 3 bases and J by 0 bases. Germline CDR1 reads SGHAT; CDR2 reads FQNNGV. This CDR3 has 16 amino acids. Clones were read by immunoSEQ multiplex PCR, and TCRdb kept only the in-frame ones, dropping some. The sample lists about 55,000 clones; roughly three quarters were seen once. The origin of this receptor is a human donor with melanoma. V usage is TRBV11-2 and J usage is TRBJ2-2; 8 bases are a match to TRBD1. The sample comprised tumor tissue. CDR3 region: CASSFTGGTNTGELFF. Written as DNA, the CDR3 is TGTGCCAGCAGCTTTACAGGGGGAACGAACACCGGGGAGCTGTTTTTT. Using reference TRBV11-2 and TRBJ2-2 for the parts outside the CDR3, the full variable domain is EAGVAQSPRYKIIEKRQSVAFWCNPISGHATLYWYQQILGQGPKLLIQFQNNGVVDDSQLPKDRFSAERLKGVDSTLKIQPAKLEDSAVYLCASSFTGGTNTGELFFGEGSRLTVL.